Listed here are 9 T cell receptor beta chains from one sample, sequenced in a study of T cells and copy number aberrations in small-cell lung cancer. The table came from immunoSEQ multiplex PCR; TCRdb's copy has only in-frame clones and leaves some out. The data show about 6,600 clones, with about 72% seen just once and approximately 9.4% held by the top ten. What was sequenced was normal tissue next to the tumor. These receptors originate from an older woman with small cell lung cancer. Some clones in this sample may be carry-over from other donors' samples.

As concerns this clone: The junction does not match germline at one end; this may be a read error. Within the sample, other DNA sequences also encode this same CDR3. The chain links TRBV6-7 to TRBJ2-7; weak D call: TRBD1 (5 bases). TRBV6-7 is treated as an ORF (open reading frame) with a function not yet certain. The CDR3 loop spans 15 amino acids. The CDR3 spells CASRAFCRDEYEQYF. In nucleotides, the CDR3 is TGTGCCAGCAGGGCCTTTTGCAGGGATGAATACGAGCAATACTTC.

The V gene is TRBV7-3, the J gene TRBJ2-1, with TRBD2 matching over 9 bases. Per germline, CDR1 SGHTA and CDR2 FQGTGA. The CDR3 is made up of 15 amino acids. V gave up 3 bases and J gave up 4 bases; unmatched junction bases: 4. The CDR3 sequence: CASSLLAGEYNEQFF. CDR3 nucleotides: TGTGCCAGCAGCTTGTTAGCGGGAGAGTACAATGAGCAGTTCTTC.

CDR3 protein: CASSLGVYNEQFF. The CDR3 region has the DNA TGTGCCAGCAGTTTGGGGGTTTACAATGAGCAGTTCTTC. This chain uses TRBV6-1 with TRBJ2-1, with D possibly being TRBD1 or TRBD2 (5 bases each). The germline CDR1 and CDR2 sequences are MNHNS and SASEGT. The V and J ends lost 5 bases and 4 bases respectively, with 9 bases between them. This CDR3 has 13 residues.

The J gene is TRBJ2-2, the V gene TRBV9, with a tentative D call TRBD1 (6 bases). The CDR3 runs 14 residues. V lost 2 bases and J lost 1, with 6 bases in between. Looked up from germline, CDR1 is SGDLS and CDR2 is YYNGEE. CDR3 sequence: CASSVTGNTGELFF. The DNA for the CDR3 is TGTGCCAGCAGCGTGACAGGGAACACCGGGGAGCTGTTTTTT.

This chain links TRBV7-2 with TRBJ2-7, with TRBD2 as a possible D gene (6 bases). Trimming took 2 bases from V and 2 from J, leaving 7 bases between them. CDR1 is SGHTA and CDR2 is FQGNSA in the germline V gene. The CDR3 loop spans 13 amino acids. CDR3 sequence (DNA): TGTGCCAGCAGCTTAACGGGGGCCTACGAGCAGTACTTC. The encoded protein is CASSLTGAYEQYF.

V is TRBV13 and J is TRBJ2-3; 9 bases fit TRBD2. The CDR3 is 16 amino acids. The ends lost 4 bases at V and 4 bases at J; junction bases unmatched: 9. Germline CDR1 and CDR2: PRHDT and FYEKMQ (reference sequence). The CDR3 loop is CASSSGTSRFSDTQYF. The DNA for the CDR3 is TGTGCCAGCAGCTCAGGGACTAGCAGGTTCTCAGATACGCAGTATTTT.

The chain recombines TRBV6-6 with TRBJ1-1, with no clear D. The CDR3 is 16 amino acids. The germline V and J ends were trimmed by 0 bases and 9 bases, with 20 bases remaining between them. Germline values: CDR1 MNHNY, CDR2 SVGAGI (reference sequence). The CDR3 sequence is CASSYSFRAKTFKAFF. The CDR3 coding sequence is TGTGCCAGCAGTTACTCGTTTCGGGCGAAAACCTTTAAAGCTTTCTTT.

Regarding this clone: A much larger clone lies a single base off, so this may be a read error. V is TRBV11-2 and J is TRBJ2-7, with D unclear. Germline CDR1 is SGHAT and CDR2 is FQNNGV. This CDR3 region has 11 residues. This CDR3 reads CASSASHEQYF. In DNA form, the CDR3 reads TGTGCCAGCAGCGCCAGCCACGAGCAGTACTTT. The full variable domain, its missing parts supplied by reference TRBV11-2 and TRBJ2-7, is EAGVAQSPRYKIIEKRQSVAFWCNPISGHATLYWYQQILGQGPKLLIQFQNNGVVDDSQLPKDRFSAERLKGVDSTLKIQPAKLEDSAVYLCASSASHEQYFGPGTRLTVT.

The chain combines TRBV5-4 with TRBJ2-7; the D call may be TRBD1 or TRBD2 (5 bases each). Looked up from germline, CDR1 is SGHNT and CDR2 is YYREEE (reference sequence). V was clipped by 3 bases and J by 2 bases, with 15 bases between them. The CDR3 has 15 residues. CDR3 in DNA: TGTGCCAGCAGCTCTGGGACGTTCCTCGCCTACGAGCAGTACTTC. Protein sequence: CASSSGTFLAYEQYF. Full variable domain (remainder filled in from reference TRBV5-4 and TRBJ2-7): ETGVTQSPTHLIKTRGQQVTLRCSSQSGHNTVSWYQQALGQGPQFIFQYYREEENGRGNFPPRFSGLQFPNYSSELNVNALELDDSALYLCASSSGTFLAYEQYFGPGTRLTVT.